The source of this T cell receptor beta chain is a study of T cells in women clearing cervical HPV infection. Comment on this clone: From the germline J gene comes the end of the CDR3, since the read stops 3 residues before it.

The CDR3 runs 14 residues. Sequenced by immunoSEQ multiplex PCR; TCRdb stores in-frame clones only, minus some. The repertoire shows tens of thousands of clones; the top ten hold 6.5% to 7.5%. The TCR sequence derives from a woman aged 18 to 75 with a cervical HPV16 infection that either progressed to CIN3+ or cleared (not recorded which). The rearrangement links TRBV12-3 or TRBV12-4 to TRBJ2-4, with 7 bases that match TRBD1. Material: blood buffy coat. The sequenced part of the CDR3 DNA is TGTGCCAGCAGCCTACAGGGACAGTCAAGACTT. Its translation: CASSLQGQSRL. In full, the CDR3 reads CASSLQGQSRLQYF.